This TCR beta chain is drawn from a study of HIV-infected patients and healthy controls (dated by TCRdb to 2013 to 2016). Background on the whole study: The question the study tested was whether immune perturbation and reconstitution could be captured by deep TCR repertoire sequencing of small blood samples from HIV patients.

450 to 500 ng RNA was reverse transcribed with SuperScript III using primers against the alpha and beta constant regions. Separate libraries for the alpha and beta chains were generated through chain-specific third strand synthesis that incorporated multiplexing indices. The protocol used a single primer pair to amplify all rearrangements within a chain, which avoided primer bias, and attached molecular barcodes to each cDNA molecule. Purified cDNA was ligated with T4 RNA Ligase 1 onto a 5' RACE adapter bearing a random hexamer and the SP2 sequencing primer site. The authors primed second strand synthesis from the SP2 site with Phusion polymerase and used slow temperature ramps to favor optimal annealing. Joined together, two random hexamer sequences that had both been added before amplification formed the 12-nucleotide barcode of each molecule. P5 and P7 adapter elements plus a second index were added in a short first PCR, which was followed by an approximately 25-cycle amplification PCR with P5s and P7 primers. In total the libraries went through roughly 26 PCR cycles, after which the libraries were quantified on a Qubit, sized on a Bioanalyzer, and diluted to around 4.1 nM. The normalized libraries were sequenced on an Illumina MiSeq using 2 x 250 paired-end kits. Into approximately 9.3 ul Tris-Cl, the reverse transcription reactions were eluted following cleanup on MinElute columns. A 1:1 ratio of AMPure XP beads was used to clean the adapter ligations after they had run for 20 to 25 hours at 16 degrees C. The paper's processing steps were these. Demultiplexed FASTQ files were processed with a modified Decombinator that output V, J, insert and barcode information. Any sequence that shared a barcode yet differed from the dominant sequence was discarded as an error, and the number of original cDNA molecules was estimated by counting barcodes clustered at Levenshtein distance 3. The R packages ineq, vegan, igraph and RCytoscape were used for downstream analyses, with IMGT nomenclature and CDR3 definitions applied. V gene usage was calculated across distinct sequences, with every TCR tallied a single time to avoid skew from clonal expansion. Whenever two unique CDR3 amino acid sequences within a donor differed by a single Levenshtein edit, similarity networks linked them. In the repertoires, a search was made for a compiled set of published HIV-specific CDR3s (roughly 92 alpha, 700 or so beta) and CMV-specific CDR3s (approximately 13 alpha, approximately 250 beta). Random subsampling to size-matched repertoires showed patients' decreased diversity was not caused by their lower sequence numbers. The public reads were reprocessed in TCRdb via fastp at Q25 and MiXCR, keeping in-frame beta chains. Rows merge per CDR3 protein into single entries with the most common DNA and genes. These V and J calls derive from TCRdb rather than the authors' analysis. Across this sample there are about 16,000 distinct CDR3 sequences, with 9.4% seen only once. The ten largest clones capture roughly 5.3% of the sample.

The paper as a whole reports these results and caveats: The study did not determine donor HLA types. The use of whole blood limited sequencing depth and precluded separation of the dynamics of distinct T-cell subpopulations. Processing included only sixteen HIV-infected individuals, and this was regarded by the authors as a major limit on how widely the findings apply. More CDR3s were shared between individuals among healthy controls than among HIV+ patients, as measured by Jaccard index and by the count of highly shared sequences. Alpha-chain CDR3s from MAIT cells appeared at high frequency in healthy controls but were severely depleted in HIV+ repertoires. Roughly threefold more distinct CDR3s and higher Shannon diversity were observed in healthy control repertoires than in untreated HIV+ repertoires. During therapy, a significant decrease in frequency was seen for HIV-associated CDR3s, whereas no significant change was found for CMV-associated CDR3s, although most of them became more frequent. The pairing of alpha and beta chains was not determined in the samples. HIV-infected repertoires had significantly higher mean Gini indices than controls, possibly reflecting oligoclonality. Differing numbers of distinct sequences in patients and controls hindered comparison, and size-matching assigned excessive weight to rare events in the HIV-infected data. In HIV-infected patients, the apparent post-therapy recovery of the Gini index was not replicated in size-matched repertoire data. Mean usage differed significantly between HIV-infected patients and controls for eight alpha and eight beta V genes. Slight age and sex profile differences between the study cohorts did not explain the observed diversity differences.

Since whole blood was used without any cell fractionation, the repertoire reflected all peripheral T cells in unsorted form. As controls, roughly 9 uninfected healthy donors were sampled, and several of those donors gave samples twice, about three months apart. For RNA extraction, roughly 2.7 ml of peripheral blood was drawn into Tempus tubes. Residual genomic DNA was removed with the TURBO-DNase kit and globin mRNA was depleted with GLOBINclear. Trimming takes 2 bases from V and 2 bases from J, and the germline ends sit 14 bases apart. The CDR3 covers 15 residues, taking in both the cysteine and the phenylalanine. The kept DNA is CDR3 alone, 45 bases in frame from the first base. CDR1 is given as DFQATT and CDR2 as SNEGSKA, both from the germline V gene (reference sequence). This clonotype was observed at least ten times. There is no known antigen for this receptor. The input lacks base qualities; no much larger clone sits a single base away.

This receptor chain uses TRBV20-1 and TRBJ2-3; D gene: possibly TRBD2, on 6 matching bases. The sample was blood. The sequence derives from an adult in good health. The nucleotide sequence is given as TGCAGTGCTAGATCCTTAGCGGCTAACACAGATACGCAGTATTTT. This yields the protein CSARSLAANTDTQYF.